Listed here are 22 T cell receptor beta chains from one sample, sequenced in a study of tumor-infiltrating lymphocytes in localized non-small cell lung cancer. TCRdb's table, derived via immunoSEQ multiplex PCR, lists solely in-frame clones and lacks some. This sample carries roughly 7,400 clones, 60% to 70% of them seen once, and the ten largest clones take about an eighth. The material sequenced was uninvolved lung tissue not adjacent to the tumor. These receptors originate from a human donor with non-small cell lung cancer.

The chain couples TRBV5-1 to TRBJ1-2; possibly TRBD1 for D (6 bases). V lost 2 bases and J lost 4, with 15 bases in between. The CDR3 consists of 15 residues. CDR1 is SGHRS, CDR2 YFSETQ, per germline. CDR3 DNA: TGCGCCAGCAGCTTAACCACCACAGGGAGCTATGGCTACACCTTC. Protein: CASSLTTTGSYGYTF.

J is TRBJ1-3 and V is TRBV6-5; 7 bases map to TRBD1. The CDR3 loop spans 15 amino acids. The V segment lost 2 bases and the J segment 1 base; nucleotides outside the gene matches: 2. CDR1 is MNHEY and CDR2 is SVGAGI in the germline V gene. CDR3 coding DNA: TGTGCCAGCAGTTACGGGGGACAGTCTGGAAACACCATATATTTT. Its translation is CASSYGGQSGNTIYF.

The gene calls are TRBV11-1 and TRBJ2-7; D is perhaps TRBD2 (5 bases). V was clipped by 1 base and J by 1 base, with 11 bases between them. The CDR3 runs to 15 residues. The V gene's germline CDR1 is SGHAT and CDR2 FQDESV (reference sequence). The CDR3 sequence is CASSLGVLGSYEQYF. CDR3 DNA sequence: TGTGCCAGCAGCTTAGGAGTACTAGGATCCTACGAGCAGTACTTC.

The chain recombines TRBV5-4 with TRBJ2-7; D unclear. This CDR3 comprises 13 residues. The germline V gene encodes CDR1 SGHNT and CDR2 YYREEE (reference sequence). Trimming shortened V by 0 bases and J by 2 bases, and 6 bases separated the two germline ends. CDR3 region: CASSLEGAYEQYF. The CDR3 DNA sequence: TGTGCCAGCAGCTTGGAGGGCGCCTACGAGCAGTACTTC.

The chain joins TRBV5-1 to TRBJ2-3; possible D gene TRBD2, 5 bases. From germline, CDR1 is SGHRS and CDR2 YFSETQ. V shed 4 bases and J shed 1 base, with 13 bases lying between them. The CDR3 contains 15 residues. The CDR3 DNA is TGCGCCAGCAGCCCCCAAGGAGCGGGCACAGATACGCAGTATTTT. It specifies CASSPQGAGTDTQYF. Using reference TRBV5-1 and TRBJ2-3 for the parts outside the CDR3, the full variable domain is KAGVTQTPRYLIKTRGQQVTLSCSPISGHRSVSWYQQTPGQGLQFLFEYFSETQRNKGNFPGRFSGRQFSNSRSEMNVSTLELGDSALYLCASSPQGAGTDTQYFGPGTRLTVL.

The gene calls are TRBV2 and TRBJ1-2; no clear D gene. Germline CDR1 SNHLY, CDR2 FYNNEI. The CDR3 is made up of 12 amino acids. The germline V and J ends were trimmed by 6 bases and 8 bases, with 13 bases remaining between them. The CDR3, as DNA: TGTGCCAGCAGCGATCACCCGAGAGGCTACACCTTC. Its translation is CASSDHPRGYTF.

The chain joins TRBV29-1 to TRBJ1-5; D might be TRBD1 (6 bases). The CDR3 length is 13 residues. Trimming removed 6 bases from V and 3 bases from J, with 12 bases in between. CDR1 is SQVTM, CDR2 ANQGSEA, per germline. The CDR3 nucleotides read TGCAGCGTCAATCAGGGGCCCAATCAGCCCCAGCATTTT. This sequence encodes CSVNQGPNQPQHF.

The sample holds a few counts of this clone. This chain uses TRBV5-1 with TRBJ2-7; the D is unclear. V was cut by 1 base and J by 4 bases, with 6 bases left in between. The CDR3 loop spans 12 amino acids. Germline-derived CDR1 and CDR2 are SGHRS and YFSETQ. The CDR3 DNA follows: TGCGCCAGCAGCTTGTTGGGTTACGAGCAGTACTTC. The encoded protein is CASSLLGYEQYF.

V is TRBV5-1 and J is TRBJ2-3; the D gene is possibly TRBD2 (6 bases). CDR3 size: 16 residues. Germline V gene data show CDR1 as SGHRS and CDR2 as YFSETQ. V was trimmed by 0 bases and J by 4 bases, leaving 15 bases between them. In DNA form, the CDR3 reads TGCGCCAGCAGCTTGGCCACTTTGGAGGGATCAGATACGCAGTATTTT. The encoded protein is CASSLATLEGSDTQYF.

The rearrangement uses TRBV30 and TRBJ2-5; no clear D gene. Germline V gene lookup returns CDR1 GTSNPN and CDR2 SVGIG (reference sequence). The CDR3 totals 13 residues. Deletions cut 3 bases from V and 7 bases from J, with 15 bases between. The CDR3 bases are TGTGCCTGGAGCGGAACCGGTAGCACGACCCAGTACTTC. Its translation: CAWSGTGSTTQYF.

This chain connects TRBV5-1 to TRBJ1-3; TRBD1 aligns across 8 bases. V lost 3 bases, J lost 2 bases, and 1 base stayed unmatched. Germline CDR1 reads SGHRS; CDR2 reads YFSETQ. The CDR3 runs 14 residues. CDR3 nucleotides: TGCGCCAGCAGCTCAGGGGGCACTGGAAACACCATATATTTT. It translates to CASSSGGTGNTIYF. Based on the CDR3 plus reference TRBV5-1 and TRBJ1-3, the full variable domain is KAGVTQTPRYLIKTRGQQVTLSCSPISGHRSVSWYQQTPGQGLQFLFEYFSETQRNKGNFPGRFSGRQFSNSRSEMNVSTLELGDSALYLCASSSGGTGNTIYFGEGSWLTVV.

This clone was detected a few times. The CDR3 DNA reads TGTGCCAGCAGCCCAGGGACGAGGAACACTGAAGCTTTCTTT. Translated: CASSPGTRNTEAFF. The rearrangement joins TRBV9 to TRBJ1-1; a possible D gene is TRBD1 (5 bases). Germline V gene data show CDR1 as SGDLS and CDR2 as YYNGEE. Trimming left V 4 bases short and J 1 base short, with 11 bases between. The CDR3 is made up of 14 amino acids.

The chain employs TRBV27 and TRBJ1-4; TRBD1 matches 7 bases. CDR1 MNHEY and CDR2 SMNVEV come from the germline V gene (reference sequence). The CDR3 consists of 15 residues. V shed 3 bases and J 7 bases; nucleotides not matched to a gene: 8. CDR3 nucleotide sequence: TGTGCCAGCAGTTTGGGGCGACAGGGAAGTGAAAAACTGTTTTTT. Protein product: CASSLGRQGSEKLFF.

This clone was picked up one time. In DNA form, the CDR3 reads TGTGCCTGGGGCGGGAGGGTGTGGGCCTACGAGCAGTACTTC. Translated, it gives CAWGGRVWAYEQYF. The chain couples TRBV30 to TRBJ2-7; 9 bases map to TRBD2. Germline CDR1 is GTSNPN and CDR2 is SVGIG (reference sequence). The CDR3 has 14 residues. J was trimmed by 2 bases and V by 5 bases; bases with no gene match: 7.

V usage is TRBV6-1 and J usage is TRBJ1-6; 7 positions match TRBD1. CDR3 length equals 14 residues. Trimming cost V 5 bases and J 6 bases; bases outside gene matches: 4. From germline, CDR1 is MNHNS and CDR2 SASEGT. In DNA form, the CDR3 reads TGTGCCAGCAGTCAACAGGGGAGTAATTCACCCCTCCACTTT. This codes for CASSQQGSNSPLHF.

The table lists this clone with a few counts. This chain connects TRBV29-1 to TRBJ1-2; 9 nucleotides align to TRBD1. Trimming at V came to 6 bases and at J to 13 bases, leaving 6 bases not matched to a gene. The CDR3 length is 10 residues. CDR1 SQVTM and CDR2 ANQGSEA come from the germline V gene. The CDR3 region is CSVLTGGPTF. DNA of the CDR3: TGCAGCGTATTGACAGGGGGTCCCACCTTC.

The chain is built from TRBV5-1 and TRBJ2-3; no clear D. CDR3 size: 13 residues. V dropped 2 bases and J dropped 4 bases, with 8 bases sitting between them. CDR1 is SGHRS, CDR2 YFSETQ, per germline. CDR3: CASSFSIPDTQYF. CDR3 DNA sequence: TGCGCCAGCAGCTTCTCTATCCCAGATACGCAGTATTTT. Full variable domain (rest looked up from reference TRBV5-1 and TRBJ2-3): KAGVTQTPRYLIKTRGQQVTLSCSPISGHRSVSWYQQTPGQGLQFLFEYFSETQRNKGNFPGRFSGRQFSNSRSEMNVSTLELGDSALYLCASSFSIPDTQYFGPGTRLTVL.

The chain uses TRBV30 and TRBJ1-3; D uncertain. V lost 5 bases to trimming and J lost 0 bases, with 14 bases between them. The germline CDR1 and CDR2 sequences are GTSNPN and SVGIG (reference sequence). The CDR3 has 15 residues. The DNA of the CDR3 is TGTGCCTGGGGGGATGGACCCCACTCTGGAAACACCATATATTTT. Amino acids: CAWGDGPHSGNTIYF. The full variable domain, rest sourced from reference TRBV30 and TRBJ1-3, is SQTIHQWPATLVQPVGSPLSLECTVEGTSNPNLYWYRQAAGRGLQLLFYSVGIGQISSEVPQNLSASRPQDRQFILSSKKLLLSDSGFYLCAWGDGPHSGNTIYFGEGSWLTVV.

This chain's CDR3 is CASSSDPGLEQFF. The CDR3 bases are TGTGCCAGCAGCTCTGATCCGGGACTAGAGCAGTTCTTC. The chain employs TRBV7-2 and TRBJ2-1, with TRBD2 matching over 7 bases. Germline V gives CDR1 SGHTA, CDR2 FQGNSA. Trimming removed 4 bases from V and 10 bases from J; junction bases left unmatched: 7. The CDR3 has 13 residues.

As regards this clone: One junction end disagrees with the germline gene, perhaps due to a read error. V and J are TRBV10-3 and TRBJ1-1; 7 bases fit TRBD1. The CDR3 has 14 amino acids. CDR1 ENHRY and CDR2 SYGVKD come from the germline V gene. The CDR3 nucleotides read TGTGCCAGCAGTCGACAGGGTCGGATCACTGAAGCTTTCTTT. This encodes CASSRQGRITEAFF.

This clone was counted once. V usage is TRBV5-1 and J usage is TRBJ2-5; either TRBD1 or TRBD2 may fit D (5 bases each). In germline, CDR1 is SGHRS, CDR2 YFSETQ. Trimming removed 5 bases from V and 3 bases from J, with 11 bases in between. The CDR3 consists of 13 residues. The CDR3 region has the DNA TGCGCCAGCAGACCGGGGACGGAAGAGACCCAGTACTTC. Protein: CASRPGTEETQYF. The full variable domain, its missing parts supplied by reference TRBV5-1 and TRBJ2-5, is KAGVTQTPRYLIKTRGQQVTLSCSPISGHRSVSWYQQTPGQGLQFLFEYFSETQRNKGNFPGRFSGRQFSNSRSEMNVSTLELGDSALYLCASRPGTEETQYFGPGTRLLVL.

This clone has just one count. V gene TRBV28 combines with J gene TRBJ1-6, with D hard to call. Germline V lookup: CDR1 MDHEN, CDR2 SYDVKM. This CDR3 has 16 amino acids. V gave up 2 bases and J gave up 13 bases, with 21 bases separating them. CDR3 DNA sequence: TGTGCCAGCAGTTTAGAGCCGTCAGGAAGACTGTCTCCCCTCCACTTT. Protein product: CASSLEPSGRLSPLHF.